Following are 21 T cell receptor beta chains from one sample sequenced in a study of shared clonotypes between healthy human individuals. Assay: immunoSEQ multiplex PCR; the TCRdb copy retains only in-frame clones and omits some. The sample shows about 2.3 million clones, 93% of them seen only once. Source material: naive CD4+ T cells from PBMCs. Regarding subset: CD45RA+ positively selected. These receptors were collected from a man between 18 and 29 years old in good health. Some clones in this sample may be carry-over from other donors' samples.

The V call is TRBV9, the J call TRBJ2-1; no clear D. Per the germline V gene, CDR1 is SGDLS and CDR2 is YYNGEE. The CDR3 is made up of 16 amino acids. Deletions cut 0 bases from V and 0 bases from J, with 10 bases between. CDR3 residues: CASSVGAESSYNEQFF. CDR3 sequence (DNA): TGTGCCAGCAGCGTAGGCGCGGAGAGCTCCTACAATGAGCAGTTCTTC.

The DNA for the CDR3 is TGTGCCCCCAGCCAGGGACCCTCTGGGGCCAACGTCCTGACTTTC. It yields the protein CAPSQGPSGANVLTF. This chain uses TRBV21-1 with TRBJ2-6. TRBV21-1 is marked as a pseudogene. The CDR3 spans 15 residues.

The chain carries TRBV7-6 and TRBJ2-2; D not certain. The CDR3 covers 13 residues. Germline assignment: CDR1 SGHVS and CDR2 FNYEAQ. V dropped 5 bases and J dropped 4 bases, with 8 bases sitting between them. As DNA, the CDR3 is TGTGCCAGCAGCCAGAGAGTCACCGGGGAGCTGTTTTTT. It encodes CASSQRVTGELFF.

The V call is TRBV5-1, the J call TRBJ1-2; 7 bases align to TRBD1. After removal of 0 bases from V and 3 bases from J, the junction contained 5 bases not matched to a gene. The CDR3 consists of 15 residues. Germline values: CDR1 SGHRS, CDR2 YFSETQ. The CDR3 protein is CASSLAIGGHYGYTF. CDR3 in DNA: TGCGCCAGCAGCTTGGCCATAGGGGGCCACTATGGCTACACCTTC.

The chain is built from TRBV28 and TRBJ1-2; no clear D. The CDR3 extends over 11 amino acids. CDR1 and CDR2 (germline): MDHEN, SYDVKM. The V and J ends lost 10 bases and 1 base respectively, with 7 bases between them. This chain's CDR3 is CAISDNYGYTF. The CDR3 region has the DNA TGTGCCATCTCAGATAACTATGGCTACACCTTC.

This clone occurred a few times. The chain has TRBV5-1 and TRBJ1-1, with D uncertain. The CDR3 spans 15 residues. Trimming cost V 0 bases and J 0 bases, with 9 bases left between them. Germline assignment: CDR1 SGHRS and CDR2 YFSETQ. The CDR3 reads CASSLGNAMNTEAFF. CDR3 bases: TGCGCCAGCAGCTTGGGGAATGCCATGAACACTGAAGCTTTCTTT.

The rearrangement joins TRBV7-9 to TRBJ2-6; D is undetermined. CDR3 length: 14 amino acids. Trimming cost V 7 bases and J 1 base, with 8 bases left between them. The germline V gene encodes CDR1 SEHNR and CDR2 FQNEAQ (reference sequence). The DNA of the CDR3 is TGTGCCAGCACCGAATTGTCTGGGGCCAACGTCCTGACTTTC. Translated: CASTELSGANVLTF.

The table lists this clone with a count of one. The CDR3 DNA is TGTGCCAGCAGCGACCGGGGACTTAATGAAAAACTGTTTTTT. Translating gives CASSDRGLNEKLFF. The chain is built from TRBV5-4 and TRBJ1-4; D possibly corresponds to TRBD1 (5 bases). Germline CDR1 reads SGHNT; CDR2 reads YYREEE (reference sequence). The CDR3 is made up of 14 amino acids. The V gene lost 4 bases and the J gene lost 4 bases, with 11 bases spanning the gap.

This clone has only a few counts. This chain links TRBV5-5 with TRBJ1-4, with D possibly matching TRBD1 (5 bases). There are 14 residues in the CDR3. V dropped 4 bases and J dropped 8 bases, with 15 bases sitting between them. Germline assignment: CDR1 SGHKS and CDR2 YYEKEE (reference sequence). The CDR3 nucleotides are TGTGCCAGCAGCGCCGGGACGACTGACGAAAAACTGTTTTTT. This gives the protein CASSAGTTDEKLFF.

This clone was picked up one time. The chain couples TRBV6-1 to TRBJ1-5, with D tentatively TRBD1 (6 bases). CDR1 and CDR2 from the germline V gene are MNHNS and SASEGT. The CDR3 covers 15 residues. V lost 5 bases to trimming and J lost 0 bases, with 11 bases between them. CDR3 in DNA: TGTGCCAGCAGTACCGGACAGCGTAGCAATCAGCCCCAGCATTTT. Its translation is CASSTGQRSNQPQHF.

V gene TRBV4-1 combines with J gene TRBJ2-7; 8 nucleotides align to TRBD1. The CDR3 loop spans 15 amino acids. In germline, CDR1 is MGHRA, CDR2 YSYEKL. V lost 2 bases, J lost 4 bases, and 7 bases stayed unmatched. The CDR3 DNA sequence: TGCGCCAGCAGCCAACCACAGGGGGTCCTATACGAGCAGTACTTC. This sequence encodes CASSQPQGVLYEQYF.

In this sample, this clone turned up a few times. The chain combines TRBV28 with TRBJ1-4; D is undetermined. The germline V gene encodes CDR1 MDHEN and CDR2 SYDVKM. This CDR3 comprises 11 residues. V was cut by 11 bases and J by 7 bases, with 11 bases left in between. The DNA for the CDR3 is TGTGCCCATGGGAGGGTTGAAAAACTGTTTTTT. Translated: CAHGRVEKLFF.

The CDR3 sequence is CASSQDRVTNYNEQFF. CDR3 DNA sequence: TGCGCCAGCAGCCAAGATCGAGTGACAAATTACAATGAGCAGTTCTTC. V and J are TRBV4-1 and TRBJ2-1; D not certain. This CDR3 is 16 amino acids long. Germline CDR1 MGHRA, CDR2 YSYEKL. V was shortened by 0 bases and J by 4 bases, with 13 bases between the two germline ends.

V usage is TRBV7-9 and J usage is TRBJ2-7; weak D call: TRBD2 (5 bases). The germline CDR1 and CDR2 sequences are SEHNR and FQNEAQ (reference sequence). This CDR3 contains 15 residues. The V end lost 3 bases, the J end lost 0 bases, and 12 bases lay between the germline ends. The CDR3 is CASSFGLASSYEQYF. Written as DNA, the CDR3 is TGTGCCAGCAGCTTCGGACTGGCAAGCTCCTACGAGCAGTACTTC.

J is TRBJ1-5 and V is TRBV28, with D uncertain. Between the trimmed V and J ends, which lost 3 bases and 3 bases, there was a span of 9 bases. The germline gives CDR1 MDHEN, CDR2 SYDVKM. CDR3 length: 14 residues. CDR3 in amino acids: CASSFFLVNQPQHF. CDR3 nucleotide sequence: TGTGCCAGCAGTTTTTTCCTGGTCAATCAGCCCCAGCATTTT.

J is TRBJ2-5 and V is TRBV9; D unresolved. This CDR3 comprises 14 residues. V was cut by 2 bases and J by 4 bases, with 12 bases left in between. CDR1 and CDR2 (germline): SGDLS, YYNGEE. The CDR3 coding sequence is TGTGCCAGCAGCGTTTTAGGTATTGGAGAGACCCAGTACTTC. It translates to CASSVLGIGETQYF. The variable domain in full, with the rest retrieved from reference TRBV9 and TRBJ2-5, is DSGVTQTPKHLITATGQRVTLRCSPRSGDLSVYWYQQSLDQGLQFLIQYYNGEERAKGNILERFSAQQFPDLHSELNLSSLELGDSALYFCASSVLGIGETQYFGPGTRLLVL.

About this clone itself: Germline and junction disagree at one end, which may indicate a read error. The J gene is TRBJ2-1, the V gene TRBV28; 8 bases are a match to TRBD2. Germline CDR1 and CDR2: MDHEN and SYDVKM. The CDR3 loop spans 16 amino acids. The DNA for the CDR3 is TGTGTCAGCACCGCCGGGTCCATAGCGGGAAAACATGAGCAGTTCTTC. It codes for CVSTAGSIAGKHEQFF.

A remark on this clone: Within the sample, other DNA sequences also encode this same CDR3. The gene calls are TRBV5-1 and TRBJ1-1; the D is unclear. CDR1 is SGHRS and CDR2 is YFSETQ in the germline V gene. V was trimmed by 2 bases and J by 4 bases, leaving 6 bases between them. The CDR3 consists of 12 residues. CDR3 region: CASSFPGTEAFF. The CDR3 nucleotides are TGCGCCAGCAGCTTCCCGGGCACTGAAGCTTTCTTT.

V usage is TRBV30 and J usage is TRBJ1-1; 9 bases fit TRBD1. The CDR3 has 13 residues. Germline V CDR1 and CDR2: GTSNPN, SVGIG (reference sequence). With V trimmed by 4 bases and J by 4 bases, 4 bases remained unmatched. For the CDR3, the DNA is TGTGCCTGGAAACAGGACAGGGGCACTGAAGCTTTCTTT. Its protein product is CAWKQDRGTEAFF.

This clone came up once. The chain employs TRBV11-2 and TRBJ2-7; either TRBD1 or TRBD2 may fit D (6 bases each). Germline CDR1 SGHAT, CDR2 FQNNGV. V lost 1 base to trimming and J lost 2 bases, with 12 bases between them. This CDR3 is 15 amino acids long. CDR3 loop: CASSLGSGGTYEQYF. In DNA form, the CDR3 reads TGTGCCAGCAGCTTAGGATCCGGGGGCACCTACGAGCAGTACTTC.

CDR3 amino acids: CASSFEREETQYF. CDR3 bases: TGTGCCAGCAGCTTTGAGAGGGAAGAGACCCAGTACTTC. The rearrangement uses TRBV7-3 and TRBJ2-5; weak D call: TRBD2 (5 bases). CDR1 is SGHTA and CDR2 is FQGTGA in the germline V gene. CDR3 size: 13 residues. V was trimmed by 3 bases and J by 3 bases, leaving 8 bases between them.